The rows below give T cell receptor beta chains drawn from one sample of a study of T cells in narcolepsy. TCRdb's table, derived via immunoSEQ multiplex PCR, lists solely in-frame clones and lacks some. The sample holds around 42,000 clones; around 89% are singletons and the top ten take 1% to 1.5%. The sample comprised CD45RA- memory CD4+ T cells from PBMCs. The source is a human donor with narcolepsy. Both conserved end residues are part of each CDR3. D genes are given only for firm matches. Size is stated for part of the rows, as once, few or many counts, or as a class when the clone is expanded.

CDR3nt: TGTGCCAGCAGCTTGGATCGTGAAAAACTGTTTTTT
CDR3aa: CASSLDREKLFF
d_gene: .
v_gene: TRBV5-6
j_gene: TRBJ1-4
abundance: .

CDR3nt: TGCGCCAGCAGCCAAGTCCCCGGGACGGGGGCCGGGGAGCTGTTTTTT
CDR3aa: CASSQVPGTGAGELFF
d_gene: .
v_gene: TRBV4-1
j_gene: TRBJ2-2
abundance: .

CDR3nt: TGTGCCAGCAGCCAAGAACCGGGGGTCCCCGACGAGCAGTACTTC
CDR3aa: CASSQEPGVPDEQYF
d_gene: .
v_gene: TRBV4-2
j_gene: TRBJ2-7
abundance: .

CDR3nt: TGTGCCAGCGTTCCTAGCGGGGGTGCTTTTAACACCGGGGAGCTGTTTTTT
CDR3aa: CASVPSGGAFNTGELFF
d_gene: TRBD2
v_gene: TRBV11-3
j_gene: TRBJ2-2
abundance: .

CDR3nt: TGTGCCAGCAGCGTAGGCGGGAGAGATGGCACAGATACGCAGTATTTT
CDR3aa: CASSVGGRDGTDTQYF
d_gene: TRBD2
v_gene: TRBV9
j_gene: TRBJ2-3
abundance: .

CDR3nt: TGTGCCAGCACCTTTTCTACCGGGGGGACCCAGTACTTC
CDR3aa: CASTFSTGGTQYF
d_gene: .
v_gene: TRBV7-2
j_gene: TRBJ2-5
abundance: .

CDR3nt: TGTGCCAGCAGCTTGGAGACAGGGGGAGCGAACTATGGCTACACCTTC
CDR3aa: CASSLETGGANYGYTF
d_gene: TRBD1
v_gene: TRBV5-6
j_gene: TRBJ1-2
abundance: .

CDR3nt: TGTGCCAGCAGCCACAGGGAGGGCAATCAGCCCCAGCATTTT
CDR3aa: CASSHREGNQPQHF
d_gene: .
v_gene: TRBV11-2
j_gene: TRBJ1-5
abundance: .

CDR3nt: TGTGCCAGCAGCTTGCTCGGCACCTATGGCTACACCTTC
CDR3aa: CASSLLGTYGYTF
d_gene: .
v_gene: TRBV5-6
j_gene: TRBJ1-2
abundance: .

CDR3nt: TGTGCCAGCAGTTGGGAGACAGTAGCCTACGAGCAGTACTTC
CDR3aa: CASSWETVAYEQYF
d_gene: .
v_gene: TRBV6-1
j_gene: TRBJ2-7
abundance: .

CDR3nt: TGTGCCAGCAGCCCGGACTTAGACAGCAACTATGGCTACACCTTC
CDR3aa: CASSPDLDSNYGYTF
d_gene: .
v_gene: TRBV5-6
j_gene: TRBJ1-2
abundance: .

CDR3nt: TGTGCCACCAGCAGAGATCATGGGGCTTGGTTCTTC
CDR3aa: CATSRDHGAWFF
d_gene: .
v_gene: TRBV15
j_gene: TRBJ2-1
abundance: .

CDR3nt: TGCGCCAGCAGCCAAGAAGGGCGGGGGCCCTACGAGCAGTACTTC
CDR3aa: CASSQEGRGPYEQYF
d_gene: .
v_gene: TRBV4-3
j_gene: TRBJ2-7
abundance: .

CDR3nt: TGTGCCAGCAGTGAGTTTGGGGGAAACACCATATATTTT
CDR3aa: CASSEFGGNTIYF
d_gene: .
v_gene: TRBV6-1
j_gene: TRBJ1-3
abundance: .

CDR3nt: TGTGCCAGCAGCTTAGACAGCCGCGGGGAGCTGTTTTTT
CDR3aa: CASSLDSRGELFF
d_gene: .
v_gene: TRBV13
j_gene: TRBJ2-2
abundance: .

CDR3nt: TGTGCCAGCAGCGCCAGATGGATTGAAGCTTTCTTT
CDR3aa: CASSARWIEAFF
d_gene: .
v_gene: TRBV2
j_gene: TRBJ1-1
abundance: .

CDR3nt: TGTGCCAGCAGTGTGAGCCGGATTAGCACAGATACGCAGTATTTT
CDR3aa: CASSVSRISTDTQYF
d_gene: .
v_gene: TRBV6-1
j_gene: TRBJ2-3
abundance: .

CDR3nt: TGTGCCAGCAGTTTAGGACAGGGCGGAAACACCATATATTTT
CDR3aa: CASSLGQGGNTIYF
d_gene: TRBD1
v_gene: TRBV28
j_gene: TRBJ1-3
abundance: .

CDR3nt: TGTGCCAGCAGCTTGGGACAGAACGCCTACGAGCAGTACTTC
CDR3aa: CASSLGQNAYEQYF
d_gene: .
v_gene: TRBV5-5
j_gene: TRBJ2-7
abundance: .

CDR3nt: TGTGCCAGTAGTATCCCACAGGGGAGGGCCGGGGAGCTGTTTTTT
CDR3aa: CASSIPQGRAGELFF
d_gene: .
v_gene: TRBV19
j_gene: TRBJ2-2
abundance: .

CDR3nt: TGTGCCAGCAGTGGGGGAGGAGCTCTCTACACCTTC
CDR3aa: CASSGGGALYTF
d_gene: .
v_gene: TRBV25-1
j_gene: TRBJ1-2
abundance: .

CDR3nt: TGTGCCAGCAGCGCTAGCGGGAGGGCCCACGAGCAGTACTTC
CDR3aa: CASSASGRAHEQYF
d_gene: TRBD2
v_gene: TRBV6-5
j_gene: TRBJ2-7
abundance: few

CDR3nt: TGTGCCAGCAGCCCAAGTAGCGGCCGGTCCTACGAGCAGTACTTC
CDR3aa: CASSPSSGRSYEQYF
d_gene: .
v_gene: TRBV7-2
j_gene: TRBJ2-7
abundance: .

CDR3nt: TGCGCCAGCAGCCTGATCGCGGGGCAAGAGACCCAGTACTTC
CDR3aa: CASSLIAGQETQYF
d_gene: .
v_gene: TRBV5-1
j_gene: TRBJ2-5
abundance: .

CDR3nt: TGTGCCAGCAGCATCCAGGCCCAACGGGGTTTTAATCAGCCCCAGCATTTT
CDR3aa: CASSIQAQRGFNQPQHF
d_gene: .
v_gene: TRBV5-8
j_gene: TRBJ1-5
abundance: .

CDR3nt: TGCGCCAGCAGCAGGAGCCAGGGGGCCACCTACGAGCAGTACTTC
CDR3aa: CASSRSQGATYEQYF
d_gene: TRBD1
v_gene: TRBV5-1
j_gene: TRBJ2-7
abundance: .

CDR3nt: TGCAGCGTTGAGGACAGGGTAGGGTCCTACGAGCAGTACTTC
CDR3aa: CSVEDRVGSYEQYF
d_gene: TRBD1
v_gene: TRBV29-1
j_gene: TRBJ2-7
abundance: .

CDR3nt: TGTGCCAGTAGTATGACAGCCTCTGGAAACACCATATATTTT
CDR3aa: CASSMTASGNTIYF
d_gene: .
v_gene: TRBV19
j_gene: TRBJ1-3
abundance: .

CDR3nt: TGTGCCAGTGGTTACTTATACGAGCAGTACTTC
CDR3aa: CASGYLYEQYF
d_gene: .
v_gene: TRBV19
j_gene: TRBJ2-7
abundance: .

CDR3nt: TGTGCCAGCTCCGGCCAGGGTGAAGGCACTGAAGCTTTCTTT
CDR3aa: CASSGQGEGTEAFF
d_gene: .
v_gene: TRBV18
j_gene: TRBJ1-1
abundance: few

CDR3nt: TGTGCCAGCAGCTTCCAGGGGGCTTCGGGCTATGGCTACACCTTC
CDR3aa: CASSFQGASGYGYTF
d_gene: TRBD1
v_gene: TRBV7-8
j_gene: TRBJ1-2
abundance: .

CDR3nt: TGTGCCAGCAGCTTATTGGGGACAGGCCAAGAGACCCAGTACTTC
CDR3aa: CASSLLGTGQETQYF
d_gene: TRBD1
v_gene: TRBV11-2
j_gene: TRBJ2-5
abundance: .

CDR3nt: TGCGCCAGCAGCTTGGCTAGGCAGGGGGCTCCGAACACCGGGGAGCTGTTTTTT
CDR3aa: CASSLARQGAPNTGELFF
d_gene: TRBD1
v_gene: TRBV5-1
j_gene: TRBJ2-2
abundance: .

CDR3nt: TGCAGCGCTGAAACGAGGACAGGGACCCAAGAGACCCAGTACTTC
CDR3aa: CSAETRTGTQETQYF
d_gene: TRBD1
v_gene: TRBV29-1
j_gene: TRBJ2-5
abundance: .

CDR3nt: TGTGCCAGCAGTTTCGGGGGACAGGGGAATGAAAAACTGTTTTTT
CDR3aa: CASSFGGQGNEKLFF
d_gene: TRBD1
v_gene: TRBV28
j_gene: TRBJ1-4
abundance: .

CDR3nt: TGTGCCAGCTCACCTGGGGATGACAACTATGGCTACACCTTC
CDR3aa: CASSPGDDNYGYTF
d_gene: .
v_gene: TRBV18
j_gene: TRBJ1-2
abundance: .

CDR3nt: TGTGCCAGCAGCGTCCTTGCGGGAAAACTGTTTTTT
CDR3aa: CASSVLAGKLFF
d_gene: .
v_gene: TRBV28
j_gene: TRBJ1-4
abundance: .